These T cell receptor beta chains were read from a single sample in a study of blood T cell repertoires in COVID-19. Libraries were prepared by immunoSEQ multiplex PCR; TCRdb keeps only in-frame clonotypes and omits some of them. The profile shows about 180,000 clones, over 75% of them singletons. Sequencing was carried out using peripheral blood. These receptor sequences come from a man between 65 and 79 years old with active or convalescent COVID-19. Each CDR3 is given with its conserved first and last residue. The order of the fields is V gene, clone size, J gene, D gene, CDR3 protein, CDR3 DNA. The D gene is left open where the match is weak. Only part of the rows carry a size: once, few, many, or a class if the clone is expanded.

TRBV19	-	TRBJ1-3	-	CASQSGSSGNTIYF	TGTGCCAGCCAGTCGGGTAGCTCTGGAAACACCATATATTTT
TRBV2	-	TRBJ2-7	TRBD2	CASSTGETSGRKKYF	TGTGCCAGCAGTACGGGGGAGACTAGCGGGAGGAAGAAGTACTTC
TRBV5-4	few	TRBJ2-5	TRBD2	CASIAGGEETQYF	TGTGCCAGCATTGCGGGGGGGGAAGAGACCCAGTACTTC
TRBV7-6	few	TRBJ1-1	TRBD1	CASSEGRDRGTNTEAFF	TGTGCCAGCAGCGAAGGCCGGGACAGGGGGACGAACACTGAAGCTTTCTTT
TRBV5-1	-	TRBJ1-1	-	CASSSEVLNTEAFF	TGCGCCAGCAGCTCGGAGGTGTTGAACACTGAAGCTTTCTTT
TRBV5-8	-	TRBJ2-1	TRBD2	CASSGSGRFENEQFF	TGTGCCAGCAGCGGAAGCGGGAGGTTCGAAAATGAGCAGTTCTTC
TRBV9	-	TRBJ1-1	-	CASSVRPGTEAFF	TGTGCCAGCAGCGTCCGCCCCGGGACTGAAGCTTTCTTT
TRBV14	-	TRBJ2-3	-	CASSRRLGTTDTQYF	TGTGCCAGCAGCCGCCGACTAGGGACCACAGATACGCAGTATTTT
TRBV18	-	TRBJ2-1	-	CASSPPVAQGGPYNEQFF	TGTGCCAGCTCACCACCGGTGGCCCAGGGTGGTCCCTACAATGAGCAGTTCTTC
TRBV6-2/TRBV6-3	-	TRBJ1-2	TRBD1	CASSRPPATGGGGYTF	TGTGCCAGCAGTCGACCTCCCGCGACAGGGGGAGGAGGCTACACCTTC
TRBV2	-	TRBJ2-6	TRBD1	CASKQGVHSGANVLTF	TGTGCCAGCAAACAGGGGGTACACTCTGGGGCCAACGTCCTGACTTTC
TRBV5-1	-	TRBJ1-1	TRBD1	CASSLGQGRTEAFF	TGCGCCAGCAGCTTAGGACAGGGGCGGACTGAAGCTTTCTTT
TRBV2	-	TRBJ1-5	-	CASRGDRDQPQHF	TGTGCCAGCAGAGGCGACAGAGATCAGCCCCAGCATTTT
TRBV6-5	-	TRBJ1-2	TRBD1	CASRLPGQDGYTF	TGTGCCAGCAGACTTCCGGGACAGGATGGCTACACCTTC
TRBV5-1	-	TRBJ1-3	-	CASSFFGQSYPSGNTIYF	TGCGCCAGCAGCTTTTTCGGACAGTCTTACCCCTCTGGAAACACCATATATTTT
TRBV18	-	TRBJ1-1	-	CASSVQEPLANTEAFF	TGTGCCAGCTCAGTCCAGGAACCCCTAGCGAACACTGAAGCTTTCTTT
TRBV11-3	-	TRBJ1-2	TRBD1	CASRPQGAGDYGYTF	TGTGCCAGCAGACCTCAGGGGGCGGGGGACTATGGCTACACCTTC
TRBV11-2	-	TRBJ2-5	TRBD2	CASSSSGGGVEQETQYF	TGTGCCAGCAGCTCTAGCGGGGGTGGGGTAGAACAAGAGACCCAGTACTTC
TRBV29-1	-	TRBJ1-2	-	CSVRQSTLYGYTF	TGCAGCGTGCGACAGTCAACGCTATATGGCTACACCTTC
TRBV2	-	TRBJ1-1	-	CASTGTIITEAFF	TGTGCCAGCACCGGGACAATCATCACTGAAGCTTTCTTT
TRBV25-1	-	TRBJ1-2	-	CASSEYSRGDYGYTF	TGTGCCAGCAGTGAATATAGCCGCGGAGACTATGGCTACACCTTC
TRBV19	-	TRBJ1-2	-	CASSIRWDTENYGYTF	TGTGCCAGTAGTATAAGGTGGGACACCGAAAACTATGGCTACACCTTC
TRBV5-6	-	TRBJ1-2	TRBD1	CASSLQGGGGYTF	TGTGCCAGCAGCTTGCAGGGGGGAGGTGGCTACACCTTC
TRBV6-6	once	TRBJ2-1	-	CASSYSRQHYNEQFF	TGTGCCAGCAGTTACTCACGACAGCACTACAATGAGCAGTTCTTC
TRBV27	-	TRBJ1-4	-	CASSLSGRGSEKLFF	TGTGCCAGCAGTTTATCGGGGCGCGGTAGTGAAAAACTGTTTTTT
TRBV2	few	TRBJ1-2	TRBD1	CASRINGQDYGYTF	TGTGCCAGCAGAATAAACGGACAGGATTATGGCTACACCTTC
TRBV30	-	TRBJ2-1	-	CAWSWGGVSNEQFF	TGTGCCTGGAGTTGGGGGGGCGTGAGTAATGAGCAGTTCTTC
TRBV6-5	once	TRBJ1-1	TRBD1	CASRVTGPTNTEAFF	TGTGCCAGCAGGGTGACAGGGCCGACGAACACTGAAGCTTTCTTT
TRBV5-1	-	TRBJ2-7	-	CASSNPKEYEQYF	TGCGCCAGCAGCAATCCGAAAGAGTACGAGCAGTACTTC
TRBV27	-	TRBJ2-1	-	CASSLSRFNYNEQFF	TGTGCCAGCAGCTTATCGCGATTTAACTACAATGAGCAGTTCTTC
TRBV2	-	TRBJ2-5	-	CASRLSRTETQYF	TGTGCCAGCAGGCTTAGCCGCACGGAGACCCAGTACTTC
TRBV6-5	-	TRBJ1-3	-	CASSYSGGSGNTIYF	TGTGCCAGCAGTTACTCAGGAGGCTCTGGAAACACCATATATTTT
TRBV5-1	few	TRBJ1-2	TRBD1	CASSLGQGWTYGYTF	TGCGCCAGCAGCTTGGGACAGGGGTGGACCTATGGCTACACCTTC
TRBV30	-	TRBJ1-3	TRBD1	CAWSARQGPGNTIYF	TGTGCCTGGAGCGCCAGACAGGGGCCTGGAAACACCATATATTTT
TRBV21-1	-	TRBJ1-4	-	CASSKDGDAGTLNSGTNEKLFF	TGTGCCAGCAGCAAAGATGGAGATGCCGGGACTCTAAATTCCGGCACTAATGAAAAACTGTTTTTT
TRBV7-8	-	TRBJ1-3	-	CASSPFQGNTIYF	TGTGCCAGCAGCCCCTTTCAGGGAAACACCATATATTTT
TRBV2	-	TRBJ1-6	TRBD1	CASSLEDRGSPLHF	TGTGCCAGCAGCCTTGAGGACAGGGGTTCACCCCTCCACTTT
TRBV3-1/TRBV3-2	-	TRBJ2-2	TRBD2	CASSHPGTSGITGELFF	TGTGCCAGCAGCCACCCCGGGACTAGCGGTATCACCGGGGAGCTGTTTTTT
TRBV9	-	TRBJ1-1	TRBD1	CASSPSPGGSPEAFF	TGTGCCAGCAGCCCAAGCCCAGGGGGCAGCCCTGAAGCTTTCTTT
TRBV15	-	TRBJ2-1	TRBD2	CATSRENSGTSEQFF	TGTGCCACCAGCAGGGAAAATAGCGGGACCAGCGAGCAGTTCTTC
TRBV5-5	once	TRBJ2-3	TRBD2	CASSLAGWTSVQADTQYF	TGTGCCAGCAGCTTGGCCGGGTGGACTAGCGTGCAGGCAGATACGCAGTATTTT
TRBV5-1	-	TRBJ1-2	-	CASSSLTGTPRTSGYTF	TGCGCCAGCAGCAGCCTAACAGGGACACCCCGAACGAGTGGCTACACCTTC
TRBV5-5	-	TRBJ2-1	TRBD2	CASSFSGLAGVGNEQFF	TGTGCCAGCAGCTTCTCCGGACTAGCGGGAGTGGGGAATGAGCAGTTCTTC
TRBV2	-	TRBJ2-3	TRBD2	CASSGLADTDTQYF	TGTGCCAGCAGTGGGCTAGCGGACACAGATACGCAGTATTTT
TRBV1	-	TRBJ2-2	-	CTSSQDQVAGGGTGELFF	TGCACCAGCAGCCAAGATCAGGTAGCGGGAGGTGGCACCGGGGAGCTGTTTTTT
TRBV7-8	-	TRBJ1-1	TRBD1	CASRPQGGRLTTEAFF	TGTGCCAGCCGCCCACAGGGGGGCCGCCTAACCACTGAAGCTTTCTTT
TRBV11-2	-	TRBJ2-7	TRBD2	CASRTSGGLSYEQYF	TGTGCCAGCAGGACATCGGGGGGGCTTTCCTACGAGCAGTACTTC
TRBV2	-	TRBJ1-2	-	CASSVEGSYGYTF	TGTGCCAGCAGTGTCGAGGGTTCCTATGGCTACACCTTC
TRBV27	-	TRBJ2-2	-	CASSLTREHLGTGELFF	TGTGCCAGCAGTTTAACGCGGGAACATTTGGGGACCGGGGAGCTGTTTTTT